These T cell receptor beta chains were read from a single sample in a study of blood T cell repertoires in COVID-19. Data came from immunoSEQ multiplex PCR; TCRdb stores just in-frame clones and leaves some out. The sample includes some 120,000 clones, less than 90% of them seen just once. Sequences were obtained from peripheral blood. The receptors were gathered from a man aged 25 to 40 with acute or convalescent COVID-19. Both conserved end residues are part of each CDR3. D genes are given only for firm matches. Expanded clones are given a class, and other clones once, few, many or no size at all.

j_gene: TRBJ2-5; v_gene: TRBV11-2; abundance: .; d_gene: .; CDR3aa: CASSFTQETQYF; CDR3nt: TGTGCCAGCAGCTTCACTCAAGAGACCCAGTACTTC
j_gene: TRBJ1-5; v_gene: TRBV5-1; abundance: .; d_gene: .; CDR3aa: CASRLRGEGPQHF; CDR3nt: TGCGCCAGCAGGTTACGTGGGGAGGGGCCCCAGCATTTT
j_gene: TRBJ1-5; v_gene: TRBV19; abundance: many; d_gene: .; CDR3aa: CASRRQVRSNQPQHF; CDR3nt: TGTGCCAGTAGAAGGCAGGTCAGAAGCAATCAGCCCCAGCATTTT
j_gene: TRBJ2-1; v_gene: TRBV4-1; abundance: .; d_gene: TRBD2; CDR3aa: CASSQLGLVSNEQFF; CDR3nt: TGCGCCAGCAGCCAATTGGGACTAGTTAGCAATGAGCAGTTCTTC
j_gene: TRBJ2-5; v_gene: TRBV4-1; abundance: .; d_gene: .; CDR3aa: CASSQASQGSGWETQYF; CDR3nt: TGCGCCAGCAGCCAAGCGAGTCAGGGCTCCGGTTGGGAGACCCAGTACTTC
j_gene: TRBJ2-5; v_gene: TRBV15; abundance: .; d_gene: TRBD2; CDR3aa: CATSRPEQAGPYQETQYF; CDR3nt: TGTGCCACCAGCAGACCCGAACAAGCGGGACCGTACCAAGAGACCCAGTACTTC
j_gene: TRBJ2-3; v_gene: TRBV9; abundance: .; d_gene: TRBD2; CDR3aa: CASSVGLAGLTDTQYF; CDR3nt: TGTGCCAGCAGCGTCGGACTAGCGGGGCTCACAGATACGCAGTATTTT
j_gene: TRBJ2-2; v_gene: TRBV15; abundance: once; d_gene: TRBD2; CDR3aa: CATSRGSGRSTNTGELFF; CDR3nt: TGTGCCACCAGCAGGGGTAGCGGGAGGTCCACGAACACCGGGGAGCTGTTTTTT
j_gene: TRBJ2-3; v_gene: TRBV25-1; abundance: .; d_gene: TRBD2; CDR3aa: CASSEGLALSTDTQYF; CDR3nt: TGTGCCAGCAGTGAAGGACTAGCGCTTAGCACAGATACGCAGTATTTT
j_gene: TRBJ1-3; v_gene: TRBV19; abundance: .; d_gene: .; CDR3aa: CASSHYGQAGNTIYF; CDR3nt: TGTGCCAGTAGTCATTACGGACAAGCTGGAAACACCATATATTTT
j_gene: TRBJ1-5; v_gene: TRBV6-1; abundance: .; d_gene: .; CDR3aa: CASSEVGQPNQPQHF; CDR3nt: TGTGCCAGCAGTGAAGTGGGGCAGCCTAATCAGCCCCAGCATTTT
j_gene: TRBJ2-1; v_gene: TRBV27; abundance: .; d_gene: .; CDR3aa: CASSFKGYGEQFF; CDR3nt: TGTGCCAGCAGTTTTAAGGGGTATGGTGAGCAGTTCTTC
j_gene: TRBJ1-1; v_gene: TRBV24-1; abundance: .; d_gene: TRBD1; CDR3aa: CATSDNRGLVTEAFF; CDR3nt: TGTGCCACCAGTGACAACAGGGGGCTGGTCACTGAAGCTTTCTTT
j_gene: TRBJ2-5; v_gene: TRBV5-1; abundance: .; d_gene: .; CDR3aa: CASTTGQPQETQYF; CDR3nt: TGCGCCAGCACCACCGGACAGCCACAAGAGACCCAGTACTTC
j_gene: TRBJ2-3; v_gene: TRBV10-3; abundance: .; d_gene: .; CDR3aa: CAAGGDTDTQYF; CDR3nt: TGTGCCGCCGGAGGGGACACAGATACGCAGTATTTT
j_gene: TRBJ1-3; v_gene: TRBV6-5; abundance: .; d_gene: TRBD1; CDR3aa: CASSPYRGPGNTIYF; CDR3nt: TGTGCCAGCAGTCCCTACAGGGGGCCAGGAAACACCATATATTTT
j_gene: TRBJ1-6; v_gene: TRBV9; abundance: .; d_gene: .; CDR3aa: CASSVAPGMTSPLHF; CDR3nt: TGTGCCAGCAGCGTAGCTCCGGGAATGACTTCACCCCTCCACTTT
j_gene: TRBJ1-4; v_gene: TRBV7-9; abundance: .; d_gene: .; CDR3aa: CASSLTAGTVQTGKLFF; CDR3nt: TGTGCCAGCAGCTTGACGGCCGGGACGGTCCAAACAGGGAAACTGTTTTTT
j_gene: TRBJ1-6; v_gene: TRBV24-1; abundance: .; d_gene: .; CDR3aa: CATSDRLARVNNSPLHF; CDR3nt: TGTGCCACCAGTGACCGACTCGCCCGGGTCAATAATTCACCCCTCCACTTT
j_gene: TRBJ2-5; v_gene: TRBV3-1/TRBV3-2; abundance: .; d_gene: .; CDR3aa: CASSPSFRLGRGETQYF; CDR3nt: TGTGCCAGCAGCCCTTCATTCCGACTAGGTCGAGGAGAGACCCAGTACTTC
j_gene: TRBJ1-1; v_gene: TRBV7-9; abundance: .; d_gene: TRBD1; CDR3aa: CSHRDRMNTEAFF; CDR3nt: TGTTCCCACCGGGACAGAATGAACACTGAAGCTTTCTTT
j_gene: TRBJ1-4; v_gene: TRBV19; abundance: once; d_gene: .; CDR3aa: CASSLSGATNEKLFF; CDR3nt: TGTGCCAGTAGTCTTTCAGGGGCGACTAATGAAAAACTGTTTTTT
j_gene: TRBJ1-6; v_gene: TRBV16; abundance: .; d_gene: TRBD1; CDR3aa: CASSQRDRGSPLHF; CDR3nt: TGTGCCAGCAGCCAACGGGACAGGGGTTCACCCCTCCACTTT
j_gene: TRBJ2-2; v_gene: TRBV30; abundance: .; d_gene: TRBD1; CDR3aa: CAWRHGRGPGELFF; CDR3nt: TGTGCCTGGAGACACGGCAGGGGGCCCGGGGAGCTGTTTTTT
j_gene: TRBJ1-6; v_gene: TRBV30; abundance: .; d_gene: .; CDR3aa: CAWSVVNSPLHF; CDR3nt: TGTGCCTGGAGTGTCGTGAATTCACCCCTCCACTTT
j_gene: TRBJ1-2; v_gene: TRBV6-2/TRBV6-3; abundance: .; d_gene: TRBD1; CDR3aa: CASSWGQGNYGYTF; CDR3nt: TGTGCCAGCAGCTGGGGACAGGGGAACTATGGCTACACCTTC